A selection of T cell receptor beta chains follows, all from one sample in a study of blood T cell repertoires in COVID-19. Profiling relied on immunoSEQ multiplex PCR, and the TCRdb table lists in-frame clones only, not all of them. Of approximately 390,000 clones in the sample, around 90% were seen once. The material sequenced was peripheral blood. The receptors stem from a man between 18 and 35 years old with active or convalescent COVID-19. Both conserved end residues are part of each CDR3. Each record gives: J gene, clone size, D gene, V gene, CDR3 DNA, CDR3 protein. D genes are given only for firm matches. Clone size, where shown, is once, few, many, or a class for clones that have expanded.

>TRBJ1-2|NA|NA|TRBV9
TGTGCCAGCAGCGTAGGGTCAGGGCTTGACTATGGCTACACCTTC
CASSVGSGLDYGYTF
>TRBJ2-1|NA|TRBD2|TRBV13
TGTGCCAGCAGCTTAGGCCCTAGCGGGGGGTACAATGAGCAGTTCTTC
CASSLGPSGGYNEQFF
>TRBJ2-7|once|TRBD2|TRBV4-1
TGCGCCAGCAGCTATATAGCGGGAGGCTTCGACTACGAGCAGTACTTC
CASSYIAGGFDYEQYF
>TRBJ1-1|NA|TRBD1|TRBV11-1
TGTGCCAGCAGCTCCCCATTGACAGGGGGGAACACTGAAGCTTTCTTT
CASSSPLTGGNTEAFF
>TRBJ2-2|once|TRBD2|TRBV7-2
TGTGCCAGCAGCTTAGGGGTAGCGGGGCTCACCGGGGAGCTGTTTTTT
CASSLGVAGLTGELFF
>TRBJ2-1|NA|TRBD2|TRBV24-1
TGTGCCACCAGGGCTAGCGGGCCAGACTACAATGAGCAGTTCTTC
CATRASGPDYNEQFF
>TRBJ1-4|NA|TRBD1|TRBV7-9
TGTGCCAGCAGTCGAAGGGGGCCCACTAATGAAAAACTGTTTTTT
CASSRRGPTNEKLFF
>TRBJ2-5|NA|TRBD2|TRBV10-3
TGTGCCATCGGCGGGGGAGGAGTAGAGACCCAGTACTTC
CAIGGGGVETQYF
>TRBJ2-5|NA|NA|TRBV7-2
TGTGCCAGCAGCTTACCCCACTCGGGATTAGAAGAGACCCAGTACTTC
CASSLPHSGLEETQYF
>TRBJ2-5|NA|TRBD2|TRBV28
TGTGCCAGCAGCTATACTAGCGGCCAAGAGACCCAGTACTTC
CASSYTSGQETQYF
>TRBJ1-5|NA|NA|TRBV30
TGTGCCTGGAGCCTAGGGGTGGGCAATCAGCCCCAGCATTTT
CAWSLGVGNQPQHF
>TRBJ1-1|NA|TRBD1|TRBV9
TGTGCCAGCAGCAAGGGGAGTCAGGGGGCCCGTACTGAAGCTTTCTTT
CASSKGSQGARTEAFF
>TRBJ1-6|NA|TRBD1|TRBV4-2
TGTGCCAGCAGCCAAGATAGCGCAGGGGGCTTGTATTCACCCCTCCACTTT
CASSQDSAGGLYSPLHF
>TRBJ2-7|NA|NA|TRBV5-6
TGTGCCAGCAGCGCCCGGGAATACGAGCAGTACTTC
CASSAREYEQYF
>TRBJ2-7|NA|TRBD1|TRBV6-5
TGTGCCAGCAGTTACTCGGCGACAGGGGGCCACGAGCAGTACTTC
CASSYSATGGHEQYF
>TRBJ2-5|NA|NA|TRBV5-6
TGTGCCAGCAGCTTGCTCGGGGATACTTTGCAGACCCAGTACTTC
CASSLLGDTLQTQYF
>TRBJ1-6|NA|NA|TRBV6-6
TGTGCCAGCACCTACTACGGGGTCGGGGCACCCCTCCACTTT
CASTYYGVGAPLHF
>TRBJ2-7|NA|NA|TRBV6-5
TGTGCCAGCAGCTTAGCAGAGGACTACGAGCAGTACTTC
CASSLAEDYEQYF
>TRBJ2-7|NA|TRBD1|TRBV4-3
TGCGCCAGCAGCCAGGGTACAGGGGGCCGCGAGCAGTACTTC
CASSQGTGGREQYF
>TRBJ2-1|once|TRBD2|TRBV3-1/TRBV3-2
TGTGCCAGCAGCCAAGAACTAGCGGGAGTAAATGAGCAGTTCTTC
CASSQELAGVNEQFF
>TRBJ2-7|NA|TRBD2|TRBV7-2
TGTGCCAGCAGGAAAGCAGGGCTAGCGGACTACGAGCAGTACTTC
CASRKAGLADYEQYF
>TRBJ2-1|NA|NA|TRBV2
TGTGCCAGCAGTGCCCTGACTATCAATGAGCAGTTCTTC
CASSALTINEQFF
>TRBJ1-2|NA|NA|TRBV6-1
TGTGCCAGCAGTGAACAGGGGAGGGGTGGCTACACCTTC
CASSEQGRGGYTF
>TRBJ2-1|NA|NA|TRBV7-6
TGTGCCAGCAGCGTAACTAGTGGCTCCTACAATGAGCAGTTCTTC
CASSVTSGSYNEQFF
>TRBJ2-3|once|TRBD2|TRBV9
TGTGCCAGCAGCCCCGAGGGACTAGCGACAGATACGCAGTATTTT
CASSPEGLATDTQYF
>TRBJ1-1|NA|NA|TRBV7-9
TGTGCCAGCAGCTCGGGGGTGTTTGAAGCTTTCTTT
CASSSGVFEAFF
>TRBJ1-2|NA|TRBD1|TRBV6-5
TGTGCCAGCACCGGACAGGGGGCTGGTAACTATGGCTACACCTTC
CASTGQGAGNYGYTF
>TRBJ1-1|once|NA|TRBV7-9
TGTGCCAGCAGCTCGGGACAGAACACTGAAGCTTTCTTT
CASSSGQNTEAFF
>TRBJ1-5|NA|NA|TRBV18
TGTGCCAGCTCACCACCCGGGGGGCGCATCAATCAGCCCCAGCATTTT
CASSPPGGRINQPQHF
>TRBJ1-6|NA|TRBD1|TRBV4-3
TGCGCCAGCAGCCAAGTACAGGGGGGATACAATTCACCCCTCCACTTT
CASSQVQGGYNSPLHF
>TRBJ1-1|NA|NA|TRBV9
TGTGCCAGCAGCGTTACGGGACACTGGAACACTGAAGCTTTCTTT
CASSVTGHWNTEAFF
>TRBJ2-7|NA|TRBD1|TRBV27
TGTGCCAGCAGCAACACAGGGGGCCCCTCCTACGAGCAGTACTTC
CASSNTGGPSYEQYF
>TRBJ2-7|NA|TRBD1|TRBV6-5
TGTGCCAGCAGTTTTGATAAGGACAGGGGTTATTGGGAGCAGTACTTC
CASSFDKDRGYWEQYF
>TRBJ2-5|NA|TRBD2|TRBV7-7
TGTGCTAGCAGCTCGCAAAGCGGGAGGGCCCCGGAGACCCAGTACTTC
CASSSQSGRAPETQYF
>TRBJ2-5|NA|TRBD2|TRBV7-3
TGTGCCAGCAGCCATCCAGGGCGGGAGGAGACCCAGTACTTC
CASSHPGREETQYF
>TRBJ1-1|NA|NA|TRBV15
TGTGCCACCAGCACCCAGGTGGACACTGAAGCTTTCTTT
CATSTQVDTEAFF
>TRBJ1-2|NA|TRBD1|TRBV6-5
TGTGCCAGCAGCAAACAGGGGGGCGCTTATGGCTACACCTTC
CASSKQGGAYGYTF
>TRBJ1-1|NA|NA|TRBV7-2
TGTGCCAGCAGCATATACCAGGGGTACACTGAAGCTTTCTTT
CASSIYQGYTEAFF
>TRBJ2-3|NA|NA|TRBV29-1
TGCAGCGTTGAAACCCCGGGGGGCACCACAGATACGCAGTATTTT
CSVETPGGTTDTQYF
>TRBJ2-5|NA|TRBD1|TRBV5-1
TGCGCCAGCAGCTTGGTGGGGGACAGACTACGACATTACCAAGAGACCCAGTACTTC
CASSLVGDRLRHYQETQYF
>TRBJ2-5|NA|NA|TRBV7-9
TGTGCCAGCAGCTTGGGACTTACAAGCGGGGAGACCCAGTACTTC
CASSLGLTSGETQYF
>TRBJ1-1|NA|TRBD1|TRBV4-1
TGCGCCAGCAGTCTCGGGACAGGGAAGTTGACTGAAGCTTTCTTT
CASSLGTGKLTEAFF
>TRBJ2-7|NA|TRBD2|TRBV7-9
TGTGCCAGCAGCTTAGGCCCTAGCGGGAGATACGAGCAGTACTTC
CASSLGPSGRYEQYF
>TRBJ1-6|NA|NA|TRBV5-1
TGCGCCAGCAGCTTATCCAAGAGCTCCTATAATTCACCCCTCCACTTT
CASSLSKSSYNSPLHF
>TRBJ2-7|once|TRBD1|TRBV27
TGTGCCAGCAGTCAACAGGGGTGGGGCTCCTACGAGCAGTACTTC
CASSQQGWGSYEQYF
>TRBJ1-3|NA|NA|TRBV5-1
TGCGCCAGCAGCCCGCAGGGAACGAGCTCTGGAAACACCATATATTTT
CASSPQGTSSGNTIYF